Following are 21 T cell receptor beta chains from one sample sequenced in a study of blood T cell repertoires in COVID-19. Only in-frame clones appear in the TCRdb table, and some are missing; sequencing was by immunoSEQ multiplex PCR. The table has fewer than 350,000 clones, around 81% seen once. Sequenced sample: peripheral blood. These receptors originate from a woman aged 55 to 70 with active or convalescent COVID-19.

CDR3 sequence reads: CASSSSGGNTGELFF. The CDR3 DNA sequence: TGTGCCAGCAGTTCTAGCGGGGGAAACACCGGGGAGCTGTTTTTT. This chain uses TRBV7-9 with TRBJ2-2; TRBD2 agrees at 10 bases. Per the germline V gene, CDR1 is SEHNR and CDR2 is FQNEAQ (reference sequence). With V trimmed by 6 bases and J by 2 bases, 3 bases remained unmatched. CDR3 length: 15 amino acids.

This chain uses TRBV6-2 or TRBV6-3 with TRBJ2-1, with a possible D match to TRBD1 (6 bases). Per germline, CDR1 MNHEY and CDR2 SVGEGT. V lost 1 base to trimming and J lost 4 bases, with 8 bases between them. The CDR3 runs 14 residues. The CDR3 bases are TGTGCCAGCAGTTACTTAGGGGGTTACAATGAGCAGTTCTTC. Residues: CASSYLGGYNEQFF.

This chain connects TRBV6-2 or TRBV6-3 to TRBJ1-1; TRBD1 matches at 10 bases. The CDR3 runs to 17 residues. Per germline, CDR1 MNHEY and CDR2 SVGEGT. Trimming at V came to 5 bases and at J to 3 bases, leaving 12 bases not matched to a gene. In nucleotides, the CDR3 is TGTGCCAGCAGTCCCGGGACAGGGGAGAAGGGCGACACTGAAGCTTTCTTT. Translated, it gives CASSPGTGEKGDTEAFF.

The gene calls are TRBV7-2 and TRBJ1-2; D not resolved. Between the trimmed V and J ends, which lost 1 base and 2 bases, there was a span of 11 bases. Germline CDR1 SGHTA, CDR2 FQGNSA. The CDR3 runs 15 residues. The CDR3 bases are TGTGCCAGCAGCTTAGGCGTCGGGGTAAACTATGGCTACACCTTC. Amino acid sequence: CASSLGVGVNYGYTF.

The chain carries TRBV11-2 and TRBJ2-7, with D possibly TRBD2 on 6 matching bases. V lost 4 bases and J lost 4, with 23 bases in between. The length of the CDR3 is 17 residues. CDR1 is SGHAT, CDR2 FQNNGV, per germline. The CDR3 spells CASSYPQGLPVEYEQYF. CDR3 DNA: TGTGCCAGCAGCTACCCCCAGGGACTCCCAGTAGAGTACGAGCAGTACTTC.

This clone was counted once. The chain links TRBV7-2 to TRBJ2-3, with 7 bases fitting TRBD1. J lost 3 bases, V lost 5 bases, and 5 bases had no gene match. The CDR3 extends over 14 amino acids. Germline V lookup: CDR1 SGHTA, CDR2 FQGNSA. CDR3 coding DNA: TGTGCCAGCAGCCCGGGACAGATAACAGATACGCAGTATTTT. It codes for CASSPGQITDTQYF.

J is TRBJ2-3 and V is TRBV7-2; 8 bases line up with TRBD1. In germline, CDR1 is SGHTA, CDR2 FQGNSA. CDR3 length: 15 residues. J was trimmed by 4 bases and V by 2 bases; bases with no gene match: 5. The CDR3 bases are TGTGCCAGCAGCTTAACAGGGGGTCTCGCAGATACGCAGTATTTT. The encoded protein is CASSLTGGLADTQYF.

This clone was counted a single time. This chain links TRBV9 with TRBJ2-3; 10 nucleotides line up with TRBD2. Germline CDR1 is SGDLS and CDR2 is YYNGEE. This CDR3 comprises 16 residues. V lost 4 bases to trimming and J lost 4 bases; unmatched junction nucleotides: 9. CDR3 sequence (DNA): TGTGCCAGCAGCCCCTCAGCGGGGGGGCCCCCAGATACGCAGTATTTT. As protein: CASSPSAGGPPDTQYF.

The chain recombines TRBV20-1 with TRBJ1-2; tentatively, D is TRBD1 (6 bases). The CDR3 totals 13 residues. Between the trimmed V and J ends, which lost 3 bases and 0 bases, there was a span of 8 bases. Germline CDR1 reads DFQATT; CDR2 reads SNEGSKA (reference sequence). The CDR3 reads CSASTGTNYGYTF. The CDR3 DNA sequence: TGCAGTGCTAGTACAGGGACTAACTATGGCTACACCTTC.

The V gene is TRBV7-3, the J gene TRBJ2-6; tentatively, D is TRBD2 (6 bases). Germline V lookup: CDR1 SGHTA, CDR2 FQGTGA. This CDR3 comprises 16 residues. Trimming took 4 bases from V and 0 from J, leaving 10 bases between them. CDR3 residues: CASSSRRDSGANVLTF. In DNA, the CDR3 is TGTGCCAGCAGCTCCCGGCGGGACTCTGGGGCCAACGTCCTGACTTTC. Full variable domain (rest looked up from reference TRBV7-3 and TRBJ2-6): GAGVSQTPSNKVTEKGKYVELRCDPISGHTALYWYRQSLGQGPEFLIYFQGTGAADDSGLPNDRFFAVRPEGSVSTLKIQRTERGDSAVYLCASSSRRDSGANVLTFGAGSRLTVL.

J is TRBJ2-7 and V is TRBV4-3; maybe TRBD1 (5 bases). The CDR3 runs 12 residues. Trimming shortened V by 3 bases and J by 5 bases, and 8 bases separated the two germline ends. Germline CDR1 LGHNA, CDR2 YSLEER. This CDR3 is CASSQQGDEQYF. Written as DNA, the CDR3 is TGCGCCAGCAGCCAGCAAGGGGACGAGCAGTACTTC.

The chain links TRBV7-6 to TRBJ2-7, with a tentative D call TRBD1 (6 bases). V was trimmed by 3 bases and J by 2 bases, leaving 23 bases between them. The CDR3 is 18 residues long. CDR1 and CDR2 (germline): SGHVS, FNYEAQ. CDR3 nucleotides: TGTGCCAGCAGCTTTACTGCCGAGGGGCCGAGGGGGACCTACGAGCAGTACTTC. Translation: CASSFTAEGPRGTYEQYF.

The V call is TRBV5-1, the J call TRBJ1-2; 8 positions agree with TRBD1. The CDR3 is 15 residues long. Germline loops: CDR1 SGHRS, CDR2 YFSETQ. V lost 7 bases and J lost 0; bases outside the gene matches: 8. CDR3 DNA sequence: TGCGCCAGCCGCGCAGGGGGCGGAACTAACTATGGCTACACCTTC. This translates into CASRAGGGTNYGYTF.

The chain recombines TRBV18 with TRBJ2-2; D might be TRBD2 (6 bases). Germline V CDR1 and CDR2: KGHSH, LQKENI. The ends were cut back, 2 bases at V and 1 base at J, with 17 bases in the middle. This CDR3 contains 18 residues. The CDR3 loop is CASSPGWADGGNTGELFF. The CDR3 coding sequence is TGTGCCAGCTCACCAGGTTGGGCCGACGGGGGGAACACCGGGGAGCTGTTTTTT.

The chain has TRBV5-5 and TRBJ2-7, with D tentatively TRBD2 (6 bases). This CDR3 has 13 residues. Per germline, CDR1 SGHKS and CDR2 YYEKEE (reference sequence). Trimming cost V 4 bases and J 2 bases, with 10 bases left between them. CDR3 in amino acids: CASSTPGAYEQYF. CDR3 nucleotides: TGTGCCAGCAGCACCCCGGGGGCCTACGAGCAGTACTTC.

The rearrangement links TRBV11-2 to TRBJ1-1, with D possibly TRBD1 on 6 matching bases. The CDR3 sequence is 15 residues long. CDR1 is SGHAT, CDR2 FQNNGV, per germline. V was cut by 2 bases and J by 3 bases, with 13 bases left in between. CDR3 sequence reads: CASSLRGGLDTEAFF. CDR3 DNA: TGTGCCAGCAGCTTACGGGGGGGCCTCGACACTGAAGCTTTCTTT.

The rearrangement uses TRBV5-4 and TRBJ1-1; TRBD1 agrees at 9 bases. The V and J ends lost 0 bases and 1 base, in that order; junction bases with no gene match: 7. The CDR3 extends over 17 amino acids. CDR1 and CDR2 (germline): SGHNT, YYREEE (reference sequence). In DNA, the CDR3 is TGTGCCAGCAGCTTGGAAGGGACAGGGATGGGGAACACTGAAGCTTTCTTT. It is translated as CASSLEGTGMGNTEAFF. The full variable domain, completed using reference TRBV5-4 and TRBJ1-1, is ETGVTQSPTHLIKTRGQQVTLRCSSQSGHNTVSWYQQALGQGPQFIFQYYREEENGRGNFPPRFSGLQFPNYSSELNVNALELDDSALYLCASSLEGTGMGNTEAFFGQGTRLTVV.

The DNA for the CDR3 is TGTGCCAGCAGTGAATCGCCAGCGGGGGGTCAAAATACGCAGTATTTT. Encoded protein: CASSESPAGGQNTQYF. V usage is TRBV2 and J usage is TRBJ2-3; TRBD2 agrees at 9 bases. Trimming took 2 bases from V and 7 from J; bases not matched to a gene: 10. Germline loops: CDR1 SNHLY, CDR2 FYNNEI. CDR3 length: 16 residues.

About this clone itself: Without the conserved terminal phenylalanine or tryptophan, this CDR3 likely stems from a read error. This CDR3 is CASSPGTGEGSPLHL. The CDR3 region has the DNA TGTGCCAGCTCGCCCGGGACAGGGGAAGGTTCACCCCTCCACCTT. This chain links TRBV18 with TRBJ1-6; 10 bases match TRBD1. The CDR3 extends over 15 amino acids. Germline V gene lookup returns CDR1 KGHSH and CDR2 LQKENI. V dropped 6 bases and J dropped 9; count of bases not matched to a gene: 8.

The V and J genes are TRBV10-3 and TRBJ2-3; 15 bases fit TRBD2. Trimming cost V 4 bases and J 2 bases; bases outside gene matches: 4. The germline V gene encodes CDR1 ENHRY and CDR2 SYGVKD. The CDR3 runs to 17 residues. The CDR3 nucleotides read TGTGCCATCAGTGTGGGGACTAGCGGGGGGAACACAGATACGCAGTATTTT. Its protein product is CAISVGTSGGNTDTQYF.

The chain is built from TRBV28 and TRBJ1-2, with a possible D match to TRBD1 (5 bases). The CDR3 has 14 residues. Looked up from germline, CDR1 is MDHEN and CDR2 is SYDVKM. Trimming removed 4 bases from V and 3 bases from J, with 12 bases in between. The CDR3 DNA reads as TGTGCCAGCAGTTCCGTAGGGGCCTACTATGGCTACACCTTC. Translating it yields CASSSVGAYYGYTF.